This entry is about one TCR beta chain. Its antigen remains undetermined. The sample holds no much larger clone one base away, and base qualities are not on file. The data were obtained in a study of control samples from healthy donors and cancer patients (dated by TCRdb to 2018 to 2021). Looking up the germline V gene yields CDR1 SGDLS and CDR2 YYNGEE. From cysteine to phenylalanine, the CDR3 is 15 amino acids long. Left in the record is the CDR3 DNA by itself, 45 bases read in frame from the first base. V is pruned by 4 bases and J by 6 bases, leaving 11 bases of the junction without a gene match. Library creation used the immunoSEQ multiplex PCR assay. TCRdb took over this immuneACCESS table, retaining in-frame rearrangements with V and J assigned. Such tables are incomplete; in checked studies, under half of the missing clones stem from an unresolved V gene, and the remainder is unexplained. This sample comprises approximately 100,000 clones, over 75% of them detected only once. The ten top clones hold less than 2.5% of the sample.

Sequenced sample: blood. This chain is built from TRBV9 and TRBJ2-7, and TRBD1 matches 9 of the central bases. The sequence derives from a woman between 40 and 50 years old in good health. The DNA is as follows: TGTGCCAGCAGCCCGGGGACAGGGCTGACATCCGAGCAGTACTTC. Translated, it reads CASSPGTGLTSEQYF.